This T cell receptor beta chain appears in the sequencing data of a study of blood T cell repertoires in COVID-19. Study-wide background: Nucleic acid was either cDNA or gDNA, and it came from T cells, B-cell-depleted T cells, or PBMCs.

This clone turned up a few times. In the source study's methods: Nucleated cell number was recorded as an estimate derived from reference gene primer amplification. The method was immunoSEQ multiplex PCR; TCRdb's version includes in-frame clones alone and lacks a portion of them. V and J calls and clone size are as listed in that table; D and trimming were resolved from the DNA. Altogether roughly 50,000 clones are present, less than 90% being singletons, with the ten largest covering roughly 2%. The CDR3 contains 13 residues. Trimming took 8 bases from V and 3 from J; bases not matched to a gene: 4. Germline assignment: CDR1 LNHNV and CDR2 YYDKDF (reference sequence).

Material for sequencing was peripheral blood. The source is a woman in her sixties with acute or convalescent COVID-19. The chain uses TRBV15 and TRBJ1-2; 9 bases map to TRBD1. The CDR3 spells CATSTGGYYGYTF. CDR3 DNA sequence: TGTGCCACCTCGACAGGGGGTTACTATGGCTACACCTTC.